Sequencing of this T cell receptor (beta chain) was carried out in a study of blood T cells in healthy people across ages. A sample-barcoded 5' primer and a J-beta primer mix were used in a second PCR of about 7 to 12 cycles. There were at least 3 million CDR3-containing paired-end reads obtained from each sample. TCRdb re-called the 5' RACE reads with MiXCR, one entry per CDR3 protein. Of 1.5 million to 2 million distinct CDR3 sequences in the sample, around 50% were seen once. This clonotype occurred a few times. The sequence derives from a woman in her thirties or forties in good health. The sequencing input was blood.

This CDR3 is CASSVAGNTEAFF. In nucleotides, the CDR3 is TGTGCCAGCAGCGTAGCCGGGAACACTGAAGCTTTCTTT. This chain links TRBV9 with TRBJ1-1; D uncertain. The CDR3 is 13 amino acids. Germline loops: CDR1 SGDLS, CDR2 YYNGEE. Trimming took off 0 bases at V and 1 base at J, with 4 bases between the two ends.